These T cell receptor beta chains were read from a single sample in a study of monozygotic twins with inflammatory bowel disease. TCRdb re-called the 5' RACE reads; one entry per CDR3 protein, DNA not given. This sample's clone table lists roughly 200,000 distinct CDR3 sequences. Material for sequencing was blood. These receptor sequences come from a human donor with ulcerative colitis or Crohn's disease, or a healthy co-twin of an affected twin (not recorded which). Both conserved end residues are part of each CDR3. A clone size is listed for some rows: how often the clone was seen (once, few, many), or a class if it is expanded.

v_call	j_call	clone_size	cdr3_aa
TRBV29-1	TRBJ1-2	-	CSVEAGTGTPYEGNYGYTF
TRBV7-9	TRBJ2-2	-	CASSLADRALGGELFF
TRBV24-1	TRBJ2-1	-	CATSPGTSGIYNEQFF
TRBV27	TRBJ2-1	-	CASSQSGLAAYNEQFF
TRBV28	TRBJ1-3	-	CGSRGSGNTIYF
TRBV5-4	TRBJ1-1	-	CASSLEQSLMNTEAFF
TRBV27	TRBJ1-1	-	CASSLWSTGTNTEAFF
TRBV18	TRBJ2-3	-	CASSLVWRSTDTQYF
TRBV5-1	TRBJ2-3	-	CASSNIPGQGGDTQYF
TRBV12-3/TRBV12-4	TRBJ2-2	-	CAGGRGTGELFF
TRBV29-1	TRBJ2-7	-	CSVRSGYSYEQYF
TRBV12-3/TRBV12-4	TRBJ1-1	-	CASSLGTANTEAFF
TRBV7-6	TRBJ2-2	-	CASSSWARQTGELFF
TRBV6-5	TRBJ1-1	-	CASSYSGKGNTEAFF
TRBV7-2	TRBJ2-1	-	CASSHSGNEQFF
TRBV12-3/TRBV12-4	TRBJ1-1	-	CASSFGGYTEAFF
TRBV7-2	TRBJ1-3	-	CASSSGQGAAGNTIYF
TRBV5-1	TRBJ1-6	-	CASSLEGTVNSPLHF
TRBV20-1	TRBJ1-5	-	CSARTDTPGQPQHF
TRBV2	TRBJ2-2	-	CASSGERGRSTGELFF
TRBV12-3/TRBV12-4	TRBJ1-2	-	CASSPDGGTYGYTF
TRBV7-9	TRBJ1-5	-	CASSTGGNQPQHF
TRBV9	TRBJ2-7	-	CASSPRVFSYEQYF
TRBV5-1	TRBJ2-1	medium-sized	CASSPTSGTYNEQFF
TRBV11-2	TRBJ2-7	-	CASSLAPGPYEQYF
TRBV5-1	TRBJ1-1	-	CASSGGARGDAEAFF
TRBV4-3	TRBJ1-2	-	CASSQVAATNYGYTF
TRBV7-9	TRBJ2-1	-	CASSLPGRNDEQFF
TRBV11-2	TRBJ2-1	-	CASSTLGNEQFF
TRBV10-3	TRBJ2-7	-	CAISSWTGGFYYEQYF
TRBV2	TRBJ2-1	-	CASSERTSGYNEQFF
TRBV30	TRBJ1-2	-	CAWSNTTGLGYGYTF
TRBV10-3	TRBJ1-2	-	CAISEGGSGGGYTF
TRBV11-2	TRBJ2-7	-	CASSITGVDYEQYF
TRBV6-5	TRBJ1-2	-	CASQGDYGYTF
TRBV5-1	TRBJ2-2	-	CASSFRGNTGELFF
TRBV7-3	TRBJ2-2	-	CASSLFQGAITGELFF
TRBV29-1	TRBJ2-5	-	CSPIEEKTQYF
TRBV3-1	TRBJ2-1	-	CASSRELAGGPGEQFF
TRBV7-3	TRBJ1-6	-	CASSLTPNSGLYNSPLHF
TRBV12-3/TRBV12-4	TRBJ2-2	-	CASSLLAGGGELFF
TRBV20-1	TRBJ1-5	-	CSASSQVPFSNQPQHF